The source of this T cell receptor beta chain is a study of blood T cell repertoires in COVID-19 (dated by TCRdb to the early 2020s). In terms of the full investigation: Collaborator samples came from the United States, Italy and Spain and covered acute and convalescent phases of COVID-19. The repertoires were made available in a free public database intended to serve as a resource for research on the immune response to SARS-CoV-2. Where HLA class I and class II types were available, the types were taken from metadata supplied by the sample provider, not from assay-based typing. A de-identified subject ID, COVID-19 status, age in years and sex were almost always included in the sample metadata. Samples came from the ongoing ImmuneRACE study (first 160 participants) plus 1,254 subjects from 6 global collaborators. The material from the prospective study consisted of cDNA or gDNA derived from T cells, B-cell-depleted T cells, or PBMCs. Subjects who had been exposed to COVID-19, were actively infected with it, or had recovered from it provided the deeply sampled blood TCRbeta repertoires that made up the dataset.

A second Seattle source provided samples from volunteer blood donors who had recovered from COVID-19. Collaborating institutions collected whole blood in K2EDTA tubes following their own protocols. Collaborator samples were shipped for TCRbeta analysis as frozen whole blood, isolated PBMCs, or DNA extracted from either sample type. Broader findings and caveats from the paper: How much clinical and demographic metadata was included differed by source and by participant, and the metadata was provided uncurated.

TCRbeta CDR3 regions were amplified from genomic DNA using the immunoSEQ Assay, a bias-controlled multiplex PCR. The authors processed their data as follows. The number of nucleated cells in each sample was estimated from the amplification of reference gene primers within the assay. To quantify the absolute abundance of each unique TCRbeta CDR3 rearrangement, sequence reads were collapsed and filtered. Productive Simpson clonality was computed per sample as the square root of Simpson's diversity index over productive rearrangements. Drawn from immuneACCESS, this table holds only the in-frame rearrangements with V and J called that TCRdb kept. Clones are partly lost; checked studies trace under half to an unresolved V gene and leave the rest unexplained. V, J and clone size are those of that table, while D and trimming were read from the DNA. In this sample the table shows about 190,000 clones, roughly 88% of which occur a single time. Clones ranked in the top ten supply about 6.8% of the sample.

As for this clone: Its antigen is unknown. No per-base quality is available; no much larger clone lies one base away.

From a lookup of the germline V gene (reference sequence), CDR1 and CDR2 are GTSNPN and SVGIG. The CDR3 sequence holds 14 residues, the cysteine and phenylalanine included. The DNA shown is the 42-base CDR3, in frame from base 1. The germline V end is reduced by 0 bases and the J end by 7 bases; junction bases left unmatched: 8. The receptor chain draws on TRBV30 and TRBJ1-1; TRBD1 agrees with 7 junctional bases. The sequence came from a woman aged 40 to 50 who had recovered from COVID-19. Sequenced material: peripheral blood. At the DNA level, the sequence is TGTGCCTGGAGTGTACTCCGGCAGGGGGGTGAAGCTTTCTTT. It translates to CAWSVLRQGGEAFF. With all but the CDR3 taken from the reference TRBV30 and TRBJ1-1 genes, the full variable domain is: SQTIHQWPATLVQPVGSPLSLECTVEGTSNPNLYWYRQAAGRGLQLLFYSVGIGQISSEVPQNLSASRPQDRQFILSSKKLLLSDSGFYLCAWSVLRQGGEAFFGQGTRLTVV.